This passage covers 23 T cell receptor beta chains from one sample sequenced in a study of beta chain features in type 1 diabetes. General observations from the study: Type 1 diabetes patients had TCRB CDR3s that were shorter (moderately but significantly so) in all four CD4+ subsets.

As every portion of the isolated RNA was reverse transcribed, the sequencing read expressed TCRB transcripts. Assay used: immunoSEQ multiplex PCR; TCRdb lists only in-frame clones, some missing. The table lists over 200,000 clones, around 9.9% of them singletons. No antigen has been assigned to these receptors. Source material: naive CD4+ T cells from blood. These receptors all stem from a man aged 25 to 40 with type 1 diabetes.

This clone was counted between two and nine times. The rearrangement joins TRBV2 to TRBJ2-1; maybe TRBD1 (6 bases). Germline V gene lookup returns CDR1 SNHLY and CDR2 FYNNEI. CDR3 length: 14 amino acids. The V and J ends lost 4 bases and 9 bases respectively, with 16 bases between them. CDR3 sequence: CASSGRTVRGEQFF. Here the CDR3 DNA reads TGTGCCAGCAGTGGGCGGACAGTCCGCGGTGAGCAGTTCTTC. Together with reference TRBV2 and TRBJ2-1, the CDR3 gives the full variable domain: EPEVTQTPSHQVTQMGQEVILRCVPISNHLYFYWYRQILGQKVEFLVSFYNNEISEKSEIFDDQFSVERPDGSNFTLKIRSTKLEDSAMYFCASSGRTVRGEQFFGPGTRLTVL.

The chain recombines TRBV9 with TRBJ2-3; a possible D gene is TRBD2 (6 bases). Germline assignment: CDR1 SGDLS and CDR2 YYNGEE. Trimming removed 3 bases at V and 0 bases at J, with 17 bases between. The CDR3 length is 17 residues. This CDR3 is CASSEGAGLISTDTQYF. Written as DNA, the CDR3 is TGTGCCAGCAGCGAAGGGGCGGGACTGATTAGCACAGATACGCAGTATTTT.

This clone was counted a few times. The CDR3 here is CASSLQGAGQTQYF. The CDR3 nucleotides read TGTGCCAGCAGCCTCCAGGGGGCAGGACAGACCCAGTACTTC. The chain uses TRBV6-5 and TRBJ2-5; 8 bases map to TRBD1. Germline V gives CDR1 MNHEY, CDR2 SVGAGI. This CDR3 spans 14 amino acids. V lost 6 bases to trimming and J lost 6 bases; unmatched junction nucleotides: 9.

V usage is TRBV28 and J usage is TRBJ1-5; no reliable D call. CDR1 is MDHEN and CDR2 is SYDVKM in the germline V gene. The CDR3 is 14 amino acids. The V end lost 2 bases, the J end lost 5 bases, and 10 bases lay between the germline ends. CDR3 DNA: TGTGCCAGCAGTTTAGGGCGTCCCGATCAGCCCCAGCATTTT. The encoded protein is CASSLGRPDQPQHF.

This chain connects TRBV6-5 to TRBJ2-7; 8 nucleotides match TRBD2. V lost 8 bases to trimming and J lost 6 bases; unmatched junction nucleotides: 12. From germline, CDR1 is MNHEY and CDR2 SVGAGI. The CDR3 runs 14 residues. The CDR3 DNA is TGTGCCAGCTCCCCCGCGGGGGGTTCGGTCGAGCAGTACTTC. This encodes CASSPAGGSVEQYF.

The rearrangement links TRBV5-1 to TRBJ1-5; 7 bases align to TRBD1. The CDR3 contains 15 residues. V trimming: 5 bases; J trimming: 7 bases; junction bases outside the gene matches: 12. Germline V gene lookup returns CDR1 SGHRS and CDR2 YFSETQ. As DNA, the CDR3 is TGCGCCAGCAGTCATAAGGACCAGGGGGACCAGCCCCAGCATTTT. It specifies CASSHKDQGDQPQHF.

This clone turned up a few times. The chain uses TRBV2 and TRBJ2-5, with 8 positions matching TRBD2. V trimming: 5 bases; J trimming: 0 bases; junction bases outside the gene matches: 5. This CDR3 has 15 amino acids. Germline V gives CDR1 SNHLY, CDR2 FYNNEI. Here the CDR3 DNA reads TGTGCCAGCAGTCCAATTAGCGGGAACCAAGAGACCCAGTACTTC. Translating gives CASSPISGNQETQYF. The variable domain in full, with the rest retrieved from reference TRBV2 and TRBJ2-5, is EPEVTQTPSHQVTQMGQEVILRCVPISNHLYFYWYRQILGQKVEFLVSFYNNEISEKSEIFDDQFSVERPDGSNFTLKIRSTKLEDSAMYFCASSPISGNQETQYFGPGTRLLVL.

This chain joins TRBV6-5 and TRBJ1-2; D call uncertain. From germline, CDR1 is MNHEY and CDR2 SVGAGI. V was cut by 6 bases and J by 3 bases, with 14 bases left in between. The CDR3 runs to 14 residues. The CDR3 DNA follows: TGTGCCAGCAGCCTGGGTGCGGGCCACTATGGCTACACCTTC. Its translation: CASSLGAGHYGYTF.

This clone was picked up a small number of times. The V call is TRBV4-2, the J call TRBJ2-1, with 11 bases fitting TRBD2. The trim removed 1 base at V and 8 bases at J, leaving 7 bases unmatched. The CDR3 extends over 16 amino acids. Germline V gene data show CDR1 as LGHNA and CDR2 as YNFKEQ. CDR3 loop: CASSQGNSGGADEQFF. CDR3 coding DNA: TGTGCCAGCAGCCAAGGAAATAGCGGGGGGGCCGATGAGCAGTTCTTC.

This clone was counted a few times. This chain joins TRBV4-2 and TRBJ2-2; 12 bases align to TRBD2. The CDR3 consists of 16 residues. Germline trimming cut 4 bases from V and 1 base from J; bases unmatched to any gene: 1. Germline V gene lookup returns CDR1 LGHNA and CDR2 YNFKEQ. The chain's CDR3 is CASSPSGGVNTGELFF. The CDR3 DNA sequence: TGTGCCAGCAGCCCTAGCGGGGGGGTGAACACCGGGGAGCTGTTTTTT.

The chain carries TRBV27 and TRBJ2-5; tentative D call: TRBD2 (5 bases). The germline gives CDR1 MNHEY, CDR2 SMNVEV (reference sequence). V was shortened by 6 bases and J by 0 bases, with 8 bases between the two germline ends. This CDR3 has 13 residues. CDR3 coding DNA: TGTGCCAGCAGCCGCGGGTACCAAGAGACCCAGTACTTC. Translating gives CASSRGYQETQYF.

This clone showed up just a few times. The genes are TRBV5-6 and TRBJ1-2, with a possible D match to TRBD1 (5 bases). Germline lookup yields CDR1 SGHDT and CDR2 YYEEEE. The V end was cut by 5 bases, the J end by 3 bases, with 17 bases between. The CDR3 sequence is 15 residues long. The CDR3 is CASSVFQGFDYGYTF. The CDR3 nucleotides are TGTGCCAGCAGTGTGTTCCAGGGTTTCGACTATGGCTACACCTTC.

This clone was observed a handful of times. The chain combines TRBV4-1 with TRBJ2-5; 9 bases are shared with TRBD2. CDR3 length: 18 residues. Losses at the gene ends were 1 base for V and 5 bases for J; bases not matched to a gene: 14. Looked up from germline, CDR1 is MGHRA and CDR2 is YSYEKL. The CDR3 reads CASSQGYILRGGRETQYF. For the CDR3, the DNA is TGCGCCAGCAGCCAAGGCTATATTTTGCGGGGGGGCCGGGAGACCCAGTACTTC.

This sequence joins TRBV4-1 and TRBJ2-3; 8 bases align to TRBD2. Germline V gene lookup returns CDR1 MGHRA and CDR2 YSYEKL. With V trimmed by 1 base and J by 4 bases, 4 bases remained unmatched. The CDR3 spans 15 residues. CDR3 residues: CASSQVGLAADTQYF. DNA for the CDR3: TGCGCCAGCAGCCAAGTAGGACTAGCAGCAGATACGCAGTATTTT.

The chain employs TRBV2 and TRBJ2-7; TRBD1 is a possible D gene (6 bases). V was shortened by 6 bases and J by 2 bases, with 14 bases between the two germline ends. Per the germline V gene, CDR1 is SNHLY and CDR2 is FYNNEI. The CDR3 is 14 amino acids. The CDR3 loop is CASSSGTSTYEQYF. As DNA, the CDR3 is TGTGCCAGCAGCTCCGGGACAAGCACCTACGAGCAGTACTTC.

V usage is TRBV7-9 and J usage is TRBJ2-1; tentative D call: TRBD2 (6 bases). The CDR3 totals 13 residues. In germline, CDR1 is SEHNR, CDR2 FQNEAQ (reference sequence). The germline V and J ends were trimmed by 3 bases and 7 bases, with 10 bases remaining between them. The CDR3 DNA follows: TGTGCCAGCAGCTTTCAGGGAGGAAATGAGCAGTTCTTC. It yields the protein CASSFQGGNEQFF. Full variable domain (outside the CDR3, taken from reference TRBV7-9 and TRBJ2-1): DTGVSQNPRHKITKRGQNVTFRCDPISEHNRLYWYRQTLGQGPEFLTYFQNEAQLEKSRLLSDRFSAERPKGSFSTLEIQRTEQGDSAMYLCASSFQGGNEQFFGPGTRLTVL.

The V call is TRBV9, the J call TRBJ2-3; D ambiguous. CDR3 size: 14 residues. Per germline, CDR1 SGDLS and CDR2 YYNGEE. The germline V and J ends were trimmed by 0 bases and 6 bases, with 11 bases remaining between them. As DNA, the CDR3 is TGTGCCAGCAGCGTAGAACCAGTGCCCGATACGCAGTATTTT. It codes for CASSVEPVPDTQYF.

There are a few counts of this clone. DNA of the CDR3: TGTGCCAGCACCCCGGGGGTAGCGGGCAACGAGCAGTACTTC. It specifies CASTPGVAGNEQYF. V is TRBV7-2 and J is TRBJ2-7, with 7 nucleotides matching TRBD2. V dropped 7 bases and J dropped 5; count of bases not matched to a gene: 11. Germline V CDR1 and CDR2: SGHTA, FQGNSA. The CDR3 extends over 14 amino acids.

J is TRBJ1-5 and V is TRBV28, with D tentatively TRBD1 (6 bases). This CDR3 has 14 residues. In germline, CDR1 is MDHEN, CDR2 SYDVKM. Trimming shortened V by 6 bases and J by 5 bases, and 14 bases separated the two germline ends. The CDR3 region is CASSPQGSHQPQHF. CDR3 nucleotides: TGTGCCAGCAGCCCACAGGGTAGTCATCAGCCCCAGCATTTT.

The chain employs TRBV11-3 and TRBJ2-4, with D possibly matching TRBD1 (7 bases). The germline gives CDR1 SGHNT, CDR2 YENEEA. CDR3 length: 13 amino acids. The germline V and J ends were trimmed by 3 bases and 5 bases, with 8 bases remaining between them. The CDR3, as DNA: TGTGCCAGCAGCTTCAGGGGGGAAAACATTCAGTACTTC. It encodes CASSFRGENIQYF. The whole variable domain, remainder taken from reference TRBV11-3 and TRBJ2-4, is EAGVVQSPRYKIIEKKQPVAFWCNPISGHNTLYWYLQNLGQGPELLIRYENEEAVDDSQLPKDRFSAERLKGVDSTLKIQPAELGDSAVYLCASSFRGENIQYFGAGTRLSVL.

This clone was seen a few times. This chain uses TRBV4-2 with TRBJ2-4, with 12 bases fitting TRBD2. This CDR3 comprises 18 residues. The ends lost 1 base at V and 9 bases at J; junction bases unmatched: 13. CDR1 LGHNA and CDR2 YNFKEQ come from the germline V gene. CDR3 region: CASSQALSSGGADGIQYF. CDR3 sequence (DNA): TGTGCCAGCAGCCAAGCTCTCTCTAGCGGGGGGGCCGACGGCATTCAGTACTTC.

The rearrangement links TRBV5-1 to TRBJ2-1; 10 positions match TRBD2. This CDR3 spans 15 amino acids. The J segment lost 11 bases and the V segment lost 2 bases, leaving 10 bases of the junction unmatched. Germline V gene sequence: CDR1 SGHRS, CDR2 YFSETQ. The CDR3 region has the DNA TGCGCCAGCAGCTTAGGAGCGGGGGGGCCTAGTAAGCAGTTCTTC. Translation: CASSLGAGGPSKQFF.

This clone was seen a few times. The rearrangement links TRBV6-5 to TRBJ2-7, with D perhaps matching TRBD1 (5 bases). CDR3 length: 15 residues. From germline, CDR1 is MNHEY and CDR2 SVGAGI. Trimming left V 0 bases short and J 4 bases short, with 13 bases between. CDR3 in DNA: TGTGCCAGCAGTTACTCGGCAGGGAAGGGGTACGAGCAGTACTTC. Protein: CASSYSAGKGYEQYF.